Presented here are 32 T cell receptor beta chains from one specimen sequenced in a study of blood T cell repertoires in COVID-19. Method: immunoSEQ multiplex PCR; TCRdb's copy keeps in-frame clones and lacks some. The data contain approximately 170,000 clones, under 85% of them singletons. Input material: peripheral blood. Receptors originate from a woman in her 70s with COVID-19, enrolled during active disease.

The chain is built from TRBV19 and TRBJ2-2; D perhaps matches TRBD2 (5 bases). CDR3 length: 16 amino acids. Germline CDR1 is LNHDA and CDR2 is SQIVND (reference sequence). The ends were cut back, 3 bases at V and 2 bases at J, with 13 bases in the middle. As DNA, the CDR3 is TGTGCCAGTAGTATGCGTCCTAGCCAAAACACCGGGGAGCTGTTTTTT. It translates to CASSMRPSQNTGELFF.

This clone was seen a few times. Other DNA sequences in the same sample also yield this CDR3. J is TRBJ2-2 and V is TRBV5-1, with D tentatively TRBD1 (5 bases). The CDR3 extends over 15 amino acids. Trimming stripped 2 bases from V and 0 bases from J, with 8 bases between. Germline CDR1 and CDR2: SGHRS and YFSETQ. In nucleotides, the CDR3 is TGCGCCAGCAGCTTAGCCAGGGCGAACACCGGGGAGCTGTTTTTT. Its translation is CASSLARANTGELFF.

The chain carries TRBV19 and TRBJ2-7; D ambiguous. The germline V and J ends were trimmed by 7 bases and 2 bases, with 15 bases remaining between them. Per the germline V gene, CDR1 is LNHDA and CDR2 is SQIVND (reference sequence). The CDR3 spans 14 residues. CDR3 nucleotide sequence: TGTGCCAGTAATCCTGAACCGGGTGCCTACGAGCAGTACTTC. It codes for CASNPEPGAYEQYF.

This clone occurred a few times. The V and J genes are TRBV11-3 and TRBJ2-2; TRBD2 matches at 12 bases. The J segment lost 3 bases and the V segment lost 6 bases, leaving 8 bases of the junction unmatched. The CDR3 is 17 residues long. The germline gives CDR1 SGHNT, CDR2 YENEEA. Here the CDR3 reads CASSAAGTSGYTGELFF. The CDR3 nucleotides are TGTGCCAGCAGTGCTGCCGGGACTAGCGGGTACACCGGGGAGCTGTTTTTT.

Written as DNA, the CDR3 is TGTGCCACCAGCAGAGACAGGGGGGTCCCGATACTGTTTTTT. The encoded protein is CATSRDRGVPILFF. The chain couples TRBV15 to TRBJ1-4; 7 bases agree with TRBD1. This CDR3 contains 14 residues. Trimming cost V 0 bases and J 13 bases; bases outside gene matches: 8. The germline V gene has CDR1 LNHNV and CDR2 YYDKDF (reference sequence).

The chain is built from TRBV27 and TRBJ2-7, with D possibly matching TRBD1 (5 bases). The V end was cut by 5 bases, the J end by 1 base, with 9 bases between. The length of the CDR3 is 13 residues. The germline V gene encodes CDR1 MNHEY and CDR2 SMNVEV (reference sequence). CDR3 amino acids: CASSGAGSYEQYF. The CDR3 bases are TGTGCCAGCAGTGGGGCAGGGTCCTACGAGCAGTACTTC.

This sequence joins TRBV18 and TRBJ1-4, with no clear D. V dropped 2 bases and J dropped 3 bases, with 10 bases sitting between them. This CDR3 comprises 15 residues. Germline CDR1 and CDR2: KGHSH and LQKENI. CDR3 bases: TGTGCCAGCTCACCAGGCGGTCCCGCTAATGAAAAACTGTTTTTT. Amino acid sequence: CASSPGGPANEKLFF. The entire variable domain, with the rest obtained from reference TRBV18 and TRBJ1-4, is as follows: NAGVMQNPRHLVRRRGQEARLRCSPMKGHSHVYWYRQLPEEGLKFMVYLQKENIIDESGMPKERFSAEFPKEGPSILRIQQVVRGDSAAYFCASSPGGPANEKLFFGSGTQLSVL.

The CDR3: CASSQTSLNTEAFF. CDR3 DNA sequence: TGTGCCAGCAGCCAGACATCTCTGAACACTGAAGCTTTCTTT. V gene TRBV3-1 (or the pseudogene TRBV3-2) combines with J gene TRBJ1-1; D is undetermined. Looked up from germline, CDR1 is LGHDT and CDR2 is YNNKEL (reference sequence). The CDR3 totals 14 residues. Trimming left V 3 bases short and J 0 bases short, with 8 bases between.

V and J are TRBV6-2 or TRBV6-3 and TRBJ2-3; D is perhaps TRBD2 (5 bases). CDR3 length equals 17 residues. The germline gives CDR1 MNHEY, CDR2 SVGEGT. The V end was cut by 3 bases, the J end by 0 bases, with 16 bases between. Written as DNA, the CDR3 is TGTGCCAGCAGTTATCCTTCCTCTCGGACTAGCACAGATACGCAGTATTTT. It is translated as CASSYPSSRTSTDTQYF.

The rearrangement joins TRBV24-1 to TRBJ2-7; weak D call: TRBD1 (6 bases). The V gene lost 9 bases and the J gene lost 3 bases, with 8 bases spanning the gap. The germline gives CDR1 KGHDR, CDR2 SFDVKD. This CDR3 is 11 amino acids long. CDR3 sequence (DNA): TGTGCCACCGGCAGGGGCTACGAGCAGTACTTC. Protein product: CATGRGYEQYF.

The V gene is TRBV7-2, the J gene TRBJ2-7, with D possibly TRBD1 on 6 matching bases. Germline V gives CDR1 SGHTA, CDR2 FQGNSA. The CDR3 is 14 residues long. The V end was cut by 3 bases, the J end by 2 bases, with 11 bases between. The CDR3 spells CASSLDGQPYEQYF. CDR3 bases: TGTGCCAGCAGCTTGGATGGACAGCCCTACGAGCAGTACTTC.

The V and J genes are TRBV18 and TRBJ2-5; D is uncertain. This CDR3 is built from 13 residues. V was trimmed by 3 bases and J by 2 bases, leaving 7 bases between them. From germline, CDR1 is KGHSH and CDR2 LQKENI. CDR3 nucleotides: TGTGCCAGCTCACCTATAACACAAGAGACCCAGTACTTC. Translation: CASSPITQETQYF.

The gene calls are TRBV7-2 and TRBJ2-3; D is possibly TRBD2 (6 bases). Germline CDR1 is SGHTA and CDR2 is FQGNSA. This CDR3 has 16 amino acids. V shed 4 bases and J shed 6 bases, with 20 bases lying between them. The CDR3 loop reads CASSWLGLAGGDTQYF. The DNA for the CDR3 is TGTGCCAGCAGCTGGCTAGGGCTAGCCGGAGGGGATACGCAGTATTTT.

This rearrangement joins TRBV5-4 to TRBJ2-7; 7 nucleotides align to TRBD1. The junction had 3 bases not matched to a gene; V was cut back by 0 bases and J by 3 bases. Per germline, CDR1 SGHNT and CDR2 YYREEE (reference sequence). The CDR3 runs to 14 residues. The CDR3 nucleotides are TGTGCCAGCAGCTTGGGACAGGGTTACTACGAGCAGTACTTC. This codes for CASSLGQGYYEQYF.

The gene calls are TRBV19 and TRBJ2-7; maybe TRBD1 (6 bases). V was trimmed by 6 bases and J by 3 bases, leaving 12 bases between them. The CDR3 has 13 residues. Germline values: CDR1 LNHDA, CDR2 SQIVND (reference sequence). CDR3 sequence (DNA): TGTGCCAGTAGAGGGACAAGCCTCTACGAGCAGTACTTC. Translating gives CASRGTSLYEQYF.

The CDR3 DNA follows: TGCGCCAGCAGTGAGTCGAACAGCCAGGGTGGCTACACCTTC. Protein sequence: CASSESNSQGGYTF. The V call is TRBV10-2, the J call TRBJ1-2, with D tentatively TRBD1 (5 bases). Trimming removed 0 bases from V and 7 bases from J, with 12 bases in between. Germline CDR1 and CDR2: WSHSY and SAAADI. The CDR3 spans 14 residues.

The genes are TRBV7-9 and TRBJ2-2; D gene uncertain. The V end lost 1 base, the J end lost 1 base, and 10 bases lay between the germline ends. CDR1 is SEHNR, CDR2 FQNEAQ, per germline (reference sequence). The CDR3 extends over 16 amino acids. The CDR3 sequence: CASSLGVRQNTGELFF. In DNA, the CDR3 is TGTGCCAGCAGCTTAGGCGTCAGACAGAACACCGGGGAGCTGTTTTTT.

The chain couples TRBV19 to TRBJ1-5; TRBD1 matches 9 bases. This CDR3 is built from 13 residues. Germline V lookup: CDR1 LNHDA, CDR2 SQIVND (reference sequence). The V and J ends lost 5 bases and 5 bases, in that order; junction bases with no gene match: 1. Written as DNA, the CDR3 is TGTGCCAGTAGTCGGGACAGGGATCAGCCCCAGCATTTT. This translates into CASSRDRDQPQHF. Looking up the rest from reference TRBV19 and TRBJ1-5 gives the full variable domain: DGGITQSPKYLFRKEGQNVTLSCEQNLNHDAMYWYRQDPGQGLRLIYYSQIVNDFQKGDIAEGYSVSREKKESFPLTVTSAQKNPTAFYLCASSRDRDQPQHFGDGTRLSIL.

There are a few counts of this clone. The chain links TRBV28 to TRBJ1-2; D is perhaps TRBD1 (5 bases). The CDR3 is 13 amino acids. The V gene's germline CDR1 is MDHEN and CDR2 SYDVKM. Trimming pared 4 bases from V and 5 bases from J, leaving 11 bases between. The CDR3 here is CASSSAGGYGYTF. The CDR3 DNA reads TGTGCCAGCAGTTCCGCGGGGGGATATGGCTACACCTTC.

The chain carries TRBV24-1 and TRBJ2-1; 8 bases match TRBD2. Germline CDR1 reads KGHDR; CDR2 reads SFDVKD. V gave up 5 bases and J gave up 3 bases; unmatched junction bases: 14. The CDR3 extends over 18 amino acids. The CDR3 loop reads CATSAVRSSGLYYNEQFF. Written as DNA, the CDR3 is TGTGCCACCAGTGCGGTCCGGTCTAGCGGGCTCTACTACAATGAGCAGTTCTTC.

The chain couples TRBV27 to TRBJ1-5; 12 bases are shared with TRBD1. The length of the CDR3 is 18 residues. The junction had 15 bases not matched to a gene; V was cut back by 7 bases and J by 5 bases. Germline CDR1 is MNHEY and CDR2 is SMNVEV (reference sequence). The CDR3 loop is CASKTGTGGVGGHQPQHF. The DNA of the CDR3 is TGTGCCAGCAAGACCGGGACAGGGGGCGTAGGAGGCCATCAGCCCCAGCATTTT.

This chain connects TRBV7-9 to TRBJ1-3; TRBD1 matches at 7 bases. With V trimmed by 5 bases and J by 3 bases, 10 bases remained unmatched. Germline CDR1 reads SEHNR; CDR2 reads FQNEAQ (reference sequence). The CDR3 contains 16 residues. The CDR3 DNA follows: TGTGCCAGCAGCCCAGGGACAGCGCCTCTTGGAAACACCATATATTTT. Protein sequence: CASSPGTAPLGNTIYF. Full variable domain (missing parts from reference TRBV7-9 and TRBJ1-3): DTGVSQNPRHKITKRGQNVTFRCDPISEHNRLYWYRQTLGQGPEFLTYFQNEAQLEKSRLLSDRFSAERPKGSFSTLEIQRTEQGDSAMYLCASSPGTAPLGNTIYFGEGSWLTVV.

The genes are TRBV7-9 and TRBJ1-3; 7 bases map to TRBD1. The CDR3 runs to 15 residues. After removal of 4 bases from V and 4 bases from J, the junction contained 7 bases not matched to a gene. CDR1 is SEHNR and CDR2 is FQNEAQ in the germline V gene (reference sequence). The CDR3 loop reads CASSYVTGFGNTIYF. The CDR3, as DNA: TGTGCCAGCAGCTACGTGACAGGGTTCGGAAACACCATATATTTT.

V is TRBV5-1 and J is TRBJ2-2, with 10 bases fitting TRBD2. The germline V gene has CDR1 SGHRS and CDR2 YFSETQ. Trimming removed 0 bases from V and 4 bases from J; junction bases left unmatched: 3. The CDR3 runs to 16 residues. CDR3: CASSLALAGGTGELFF. DNA of the CDR3: TGCGCCAGCAGCTTGGCCTTAGCGGGAGGCACCGGGGAGCTGTTTTTT.

The chain uses TRBV24-1 and TRBJ2-2, with 7 nucleotides matching TRBD1. The CDR3 consists of 16 residues. Germline V gene lookup returns CDR1 KGHDR and CDR2 SFDVKD. The trim removed 3 bases at V and 4 bases at J, leaving 7 bases unmatched. The CDR3 DNA reads TGTGCCACCAGTGATCCTCGGACAGGACCCACCGGGGAGCTGTTTTTT. Translated, it gives CATSDPRTGPTGELFF.

The V gene is TRBV6-1, the J gene TRBJ1-3, with D hard to call. This CDR3 is built from 16 residues. CDR1 is MNHNS and CDR2 is SASEGT in the germline V gene. Trimming pared 2 bases from V and 2 bases from J, leaving 13 bases between. The chain's CDR3 is CASSENIPSPGNTIYF. CDR3 nucleotides: TGTGCCAGCAGTGAAAACATCCCTAGCCCTGGAAACACCATATATTTT.

The V and J genes are TRBV30 and TRBJ2-1; TRBD2 matches 12 bases. The CDR3 sequence is 19 residues long. V was clipped by 3 bases and J by 6 bases; unmatched bases: 18. CDR1 GTSNPN and CDR2 SVGIG come from the germline V gene (reference sequence). The CDR3 DNA is TGTGCCTGGAGAAGTCCCCTAGCGGGAGGGCCATACGGGGGCAATGAGCAGTTCTTC. Protein sequence: CAWRSPLAGGPYGGNEQFF.

This clone was seen more than once but under ten times. This chain uses TRBV28 with TRBJ2-5; D possibly corresponds to TRBD2 (5 bases). The CDR3 loop spans 13 amino acids. The V end was cut by 5 bases, the J end by 5 bases, with 12 bases between. CDR1 is MDHEN and CDR2 is SYDVKM in the germline V gene. The CDR3 spells CASSAGGQETQYF. The CDR3 DNA follows: TGTGCCAGCAGTGCGGGTGGTCAGGAGACCCAGTACTTC. The full variable domain, with the rest looked up from reference TRBV28 and TRBJ2-5, is DVKVTQSSRYLVKRTGEKVFLECVQDMDHENMFWYRQDPGLGLRLIYFSYDVKMKEKGDIPEGYSVSREKKERFSLILESASTNQTSMYLCASSAGGQETQYFGPGTRLLVL.

The V and J genes are TRBV3-1 (or the pseudogene TRBV3-2) and TRBJ1-2; D unresolved. Looked up from germline, CDR1 is LGHDT and CDR2 is YNNKEL (reference sequence). V shed 0 bases and J shed 8 bases, with 16 bases lying between them. The CDR3 spans 15 residues. The CDR3 sequence is CASSQEDSGPGGYTF. The CDR3 nucleotides read TGTGCCAGCAGCCAAGAAGATTCCGGGCCGGGGGGCTACACCTTC.

CDR3 coding DNA: TGTGCCATCAGTGAAGGGACAGGAACAAGCTCTGGGGCCAACGTCCTGACTTTC. As protein: CAISEGTGTSSGANVLTF. The V gene is TRBV10-3, the J gene TRBJ2-6; 8 bases align to TRBD1. The CDR3 loop spans 18 amino acids. With 3 bases clipped from V and 0 bases from J, the junction kept 7 bases outside the gene matches. Germline V lookup: CDR1 ENHRY, CDR2 SYGVKD.

The CDR3 protein is CASAQGGASTDTQYF. The CDR3 DNA is TGTGCCAGCGCCCAGGGCGGGGCTAGCACAGATACGCAGTATTTT. J is TRBJ2-3 and V is TRBV28, with TRBD2 as a possible D gene (6 bases). V dropped 8 bases and J dropped 0 bases, with 15 bases sitting between them. CDR3 length: 15 residues. Germline CDR1 reads MDHEN; CDR2 reads SYDVKM.

The chain joins TRBV11-2 to TRBJ1-2; the match to TRBD1 covers 10 bases. Germline V lookup: CDR1 SGHAT, CDR2 FQNNGV. The CDR3 is made up of 14 amino acids. V was pared by 3 bases and J by 6 bases, with 4 bases of the junction left unmatched. The CDR3 loop reads CASSFDRGRNGYTF. DNA of the CDR3: TGTGCCAGCAGCTTCGACAGGGGGCGCAATGGCTACACCTTC.